The rows below give T cell receptor beta chains drawn from one sample of a study of T cells in Graves' hyperthyroidism and ophthalmopathy. TCRdb re-called the multiplex PCR reads with MiXCR, one entry per CDR3 protein. The sample has fewer than 600,000 distinct CDR3 sequences; approximately 15% are singletons. The specimen sequenced was blood. Every receptor here comes from a woman between 40 and 50 years old with Graves' hyperthyroidism. Each CDR3 is given with its conserved first and last residue.

TRBV27,CASRNSGRLYEQYF
TRBV6-1,CASSENWGLTEAFF
TRBV20-1,CSAIRGNQPQHF
TRBV5-1,CASSDGQDMNTEAFF
TRBV3-1,CASSQGGRGRTQYF
TRBV20-1,CSARDAGGRGEQYF
TRBV7-2,CASSSMSGSGDTQYF
TRBV28,CASVPRGGSTEAFF
TRBV6-6,CASSYPHGLGYEQYF
TRBV20-1,CSARRDRSNTGELFF
TRBV7-9,CASSPNPRTGGYEQYF
TRBV7-3,CASSSDGEETQYF
TRBV30,CAWSLVAEAFF
TRBV20-1,CSASASGRTYEQYF